This TCR beta chain was obtained from a study of T cell repertoires in cytomegalovirus infection. Study-level information: Matching HLA type and CMV infection were both indicated by public TCR beta signatures. Findings and caveats of the study: The ex vivo response was dominated by HLA-C-restricted CMV-specific TCR beta clonotypes. Based on cumulative public TCR beta family frequency, carriers of CMV plus the relevant HLA were identified.

TCRdb used MiXCR to reprocess the reads, holding one entry per CDR3 protein. The table includes over 450,000 distinct CDR3 sequences, around 10% detected once. This clonotype was seen only a few times. Antigen specificity is unknown. The V end lost 3 bases, the J end lost 8 bases, and 14 bases lay between the germline ends. Germline V gene lookup returns CDR1 DFQATT and CDR2 SNEGSKA (reference sequence). The length of the CDR3 is 13 residues. What was sequenced was PBMCs. The rearrangement joins TRBV20-1 to TRBJ2-1; D assignment may be TRBD1 or TRBD2 (5 bases each). The sequence derives from a human donor in good health (CMV status not recorded). Some clones in this sample may be carry-over from other donors' samples. CDR3 coding DNA: TGCAGTGCTAGTTGGGACCGCGGCTATGAGCAGTTCTTC. It codes for CSASWDRGYEQFF.